This is a list of T cell receptor beta chains from one sample in a study of cytomegalovirus exposure and HLA in healthy donors. Data came from immunoSEQ multiplex PCR; TCRdb stores just in-frame clones and leaves some out. The sample has about 120,000 clones, approximately 70% seen once. Sequencing used PBMCs. Every receptor here comes from a woman aged 40 to 50 in good health and CMV-seropositive. CDR3s include the opening cysteine and the closing phenylalanine or tryptophan. A D gene is named only where the DNA matches it firmly. Only some rows state a clone size, as once, few, many or a class for expanded clones.

>TRBJ1-4|TRBV7-9|NA|NA
CSSSSLGGTTNEKLFF
TGTTCCAGCAGCTCACTCGGCGGGACAACTAATGAAAAACTGTTTTTT
>TRBJ2-5|TRBV18|TRBD2|few
CASSPSLAGGKETQYF
TGTGCCAGCTCACCATCTCTAGCGGGAGGAAAGGAGACCCAGTACTTC
>TRBJ1-4|TRBV7-9|NA|NA
CSSSSSADSNEKLFF
TGTTCCAGCAGCTCCTCCGCCGACAGCAATGAAAAACTGTTTTTT
>TRBJ2-1|TRBV27|TRBD1|NA
CASSPWDSFVPRDEQFF
TGTGCCAGCAGTCCATGGGACAGCTTTGTACCCCGCGATGAGCAGTTCTTC
>TRBJ2-1|TRBV9|NA|NA
CASSPSGAGQFF
TGTGCCAGCAGCCCGAGTGGGGCAGGACAGTTCTTC
>TRBJ1-1|TRBV28|TRBD1|NA
CASSQGGTGLRGTEAFF
TGTGCCAGCAGCCAAGGAGGGACAGGTCTCCGGGGCACTGAAGCTTTCTTT
>TRBJ1-5|TRBV19|TRBD1|NA
CASSIVNRGGNQPQHF
TGTGCCAGTAGTATAGTCAACAGGGGTGGCAATCAGCCCCAGCATTTT
>TRBJ2-7|TRBV4-1|TRBD1|NA
CASSRQLTGVSSYEQYF
TGCGCCAGCAGCCGACAATTGACAGGGGTTAGTTCCTACGAGCAGTACTTC
>TRBJ2-4|TRBV5-1|TRBD2|NA
CASSLRAGAANQRNIQYF
TGCGCCAGCAGCTTACGGGCGGGAGCAGCGAATCAGAGAAACATTCAGTACTTC
>TRBJ1-4|TRBV5-1|TRBD1|NA
CASSLGQGTEKLFF
TGCGCCAGCAGCTTGGGACAGGGTACTGAAAAACTGTTTTTT
>TRBJ2-1|TRBV7-3|TRBD2|NA
CASRSTSGRDEQFF
TGTGCCAGCAGATCAACTAGCGGGAGGGATGAGCAGTTCTTC
>TRBJ1-6|TRBV7-2|NA|NA
CASSFGYNSPLHF
TGTGCCAGCAGCTTCGGCTATAATTCACCCCTCCACTTT
>TRBJ1-5|TRBV7-6|TRBD1|NA
CASSLGGQGNQPQHF
TGTGCCAGCAGCTTAGGGGGACAGGGCAATCAGCCCCAGCATTTT
>TRBJ1-1|TRBV13|NA|once
CASSLMGGAFF
TGTGCCAGCAGCTTAATGGGGGGAGCTTTCTTT
>TRBJ1-5|TRBV5-6|TRBD1|NA
CASRYGTELRKSNQPQHF
TGTGCCAGCCGTTACGGGACAGAGTTACGGAAAAGCAATCAGCCCCAGCATTTT
>TRBJ1-2|TRBV14|NA|NA
CASSQVHRGYTF
TGTGCCAGCAGCCAAGTCCACCGGGGCTACACCTTC
>TRBJ2-5|TRBV27|TRBD1|NA
CASSLGRGLVETQYF
TGTGCCAGCAGTTTAGGAAGGGGGCTGGTGGAGACCCAGTACTTC
>TRBJ2-7|TRBV5-1|TRBD1|NA
CASSLGDSSYEQYF
TGCGCCAGCAGCTTGGGGGACAGCTCCTACGAGCAGTACTTC
>TRBJ2-7|TRBV7-8|NA|NA
CASSLGGSTYEQYF
TGTGCCAGCAGCTTAGGTGGGAGCACCTACGAGCAGTACTTC
>TRBJ2-3|TRBV29-1|TRBD2|NA
CSVELAVYTQYF
TGCAGCGTTGAACTAGCGGTATATACGCAGTATTTT
>TRBJ2-7|TRBV11-2|TRBD2|NA
CASSLGIAGAYEQYF
TGTGCCAGCAGCTTAGGGATAGCGGGAGCCTACGAGCAGTACTTC
>TRBJ1-2|TRBV7-2|NA|NA
CASSRPKDRPRLRNGYTF
TGTGCCAGCAGCCGCCCCAAGGACAGACCCCGCTTAAGAAATGGCTACACCTTC
>TRBJ2-5|TRBV9|NA|NA
CASSVAPRTSGMETQYF
TGTGCCAGCAGCGTAGCCCCTCGGACCAGCGGTATGGAGACCCAGTACTTC
>TRBJ2-7|TRBV10-3|TRBD2|NA
CAVRPGGSGNSYEQYF
TGTGCCGTACGACCGGGGGGTAGCGGTAACTCCTACGAGCAGTACTTC
>TRBJ2-4|TRBV21-1|NA|once
CASSKSVSLAKNIQYF
TGTGCCAGCAGCAAGTCGGTGTCCTTAGCCAAAAACATTCAGTACTTC
>TRBJ1-5|TRBV10-3|NA|NA
CAIAQGNQPQHF
TGTGCCATCGCACAGGGCAATCAGCCCCAGCATTTT
>TRBJ2-1|TRBV19|TRBD2|NA
CASSLAGGSYNEQFF
TGTGCCAGTAGCCTAGCGGGAGGTTCCTACAATGAGCAGTTCTTC
>TRBJ2-2|TRBV21-1|NA|NA
CANRDSFYTGELFF
TGTGCCAACCGGGACAGTTTTTACACCGGGGAGCTGTTTTTT
>TRBJ2-3|TRBV5-1|NA|NA
CASGTGTSTNTDTQYF
TGCGCCAGCGGCACCGGGACATCAACTAACACAGATACGCAGTATTTT
>TRBJ2-7|TRBV6-5|NA|few
CASSEGSGNEQYF
TGTGCCAGCAGTGAAGGTTCGGGGAACGAGCAGTACTTC
>TRBJ2-7|TRBV4-3|TRBD2|NA
CASSQDRGGRYEQYF
TGCGCCAGCAGCCAAGATCGGGGGGGTCGGTACGAGCAGTACTTC
>TRBJ2-3|TRBV11-2|TRBD2|NA
CASSSLADLSTDTQYF
TGTGCCAGCAGCTCGCTAGCGGATCTTAGCACAGATACGCAGTATTTT
>TRBJ1-1|TRBV19|TRBD1|NA
CASSPGTGYTEAFF
TGTGCCAGTAGCCCCGGGACAGGGTACACTGAAGCTTTCTTT
>TRBJ2-1|TRBV6-5|TRBD2|NA
CASSRLAGTYNEQFF
TGTGCCAGCAGCCGACTAGCGGGGACATACAATGAGCAGTTCTTC
>TRBJ1-5|TRBV19|NA|NA
CASSIARTPYVPQHF
TGTGCCAGTAGTATAGCCAGGACACCCTACGTGCCCCAGCATTTT
>TRBJ2-3|TRBV25-1|NA|NA
CASSGRQIGADTQYF
TGTGCCAGCAGTGGCCGACAGATAGGCGCAGATACGCAGTATTTT